This paragraph reports one T cell receptor beta chain. At least ten counts were recorded for this clonotype. The specificity of this receptor is unknown. Per-base qualities were not stored, and no clone one base away is much larger. Library generation was performed with RACE. The run used a NextSeq 500. During library preparation, unique molecular identifiers were attached to individual cDNA molecules so that TCRs could be counted in a quantitative, reproducible way. From each blood RNA sample, both TCR alpha and TCR beta chains were sequenced. From the authors' description of their analysis: Samples had a median of around 92,000 TCRs, with a range from roughly 23,224 to 750,000. The Decombinator software suite was used to annotate the V, J and CDR3 of the TCR reads. To make PS versus PT1 abundance plots, every sample was subsampled to the same number of TCRs (28,000). Expanded TCRs were defined as absent before sensitization and observed at least eight times at the 2-week time point. TCRdb's own reprocessing of the public reads used fastp at Q25 and MiXCR and kept productive beta chains. CDR3 protein duplicates are merged, each entry listing the most common genes and DNA. The V and J calls and clone size come from TCRdb's table, not from the authors' own analysis. The table for this sample lists about 110,000 distinct CDR3 sequences; roughly 9% of them were counted only once. The ten largest clones add up to 2.5% to 3.5% of the sample.

This specimen belongs to a study of human T cells and chemical hapten exposure (dated by TCRdb to about 2021). Study-level background: For sensitization, 2% DPC in acetone was applied to a 2 cm by 2 cm area of upper inner arm skin. Patients additionally received weekly therapeutic DPC doses to the scalp throughout the approximately 25-week study period. Patch testing was performed on the upper back with Finn chambers containing 0.01% DPC, and the patch tests were scored after 6 days according to International Contact Dermatitis Research Group standards. Alopecia areata with under or over 50% scalp involvement, alopecia totalis and alopecia universalis were represented in the patient cohort, which was mostly female. Libraries were combined into a pool for sequencing, and differences in TCR yield between samples came mainly from small differences in library volumes within the pool. This study followed changes in the peripheral blood TCR repertoire in vivo during primary and secondary sensitization of alopecia patients to the hapten diphenylcyclopropenone (DPC). Blood was sampled from patients pre-sensitization (week 0) and at 2, 6 and about 24 weeks after DPC sensitization. About 29 alopecia patients gave blood for TCR sequencing at one to four time points (pre-sensitization, 2, 6 and 24 weeks). Results and caveats for the whole study, not just this receptor: Because every patient had alopecia, a presumed autoimmune disease, the patients' immune response might differ from that of healthy individuals. Significantly more large CDR3 similarity clusters were formed by expanded TCRs than by pre-sensitization or healthy control sets, consistent with antigen-driven responses. The number of PT1 expanded TCRs positively correlated with patch test score, significant at thresholds 8, 16 and 32 but not 4. DPC sensitization did not change how many TCRs were above 1 in 1000 frequency, and no evidence was found of alterations in global repertoire structure. After repeated subsampling, the strength of the expansion versus patch-test correlation and the threshold at which it became significant changed.

From the germline V gene, CDR1 is SGHVS and CDR2 is FQNEAQ. The CDR3 contains 15 residues, cysteine and phenylalanine counted. Of the read, only the CDR3 DNA is kept; its 45 bases are in frame from base 1. From V the trimming removes 8 bases and from J it removes 3 bases, while the gene matches leave 12 bases of the junction unaccounted for. Sample time point, as interpreted from the label and publication: patch test 2, 6 weeks after DPC sensitization. The intended sense of this specimen's treatment or condition label: therapeutic diphenylcyclopropenone sensitization with weekly scalp DPC. At every patch-test visit, the blood draw took place before the patch test was put on. Patients were considered eligible if aged 18 to 70, diagnosed with alopecia and deemed suitable for DPC therapy, and patients were excluded if pregnant. Unfractionated whole blood was collected in Tempus Blood RNA tubes, and total RNA was extracted from that blood.

The chain is made from TRBV7-8 and TRBJ1-1, with 7 bases in between that match TRBD1. The specimen was whole blood, collected in connection with sensitization to the hapten diphenylcyclopropenone (DPC). The receptor's source is a woman between 35 and 50 years old with alopecia areata. Some clones in this sample may be carry-over from other donors' samples. The CDR3 region has the sequence CASGFTGAQDTEAFF. The DNA sequence reads TGTGCCAGCGGATTTACAGGGGCTCAGGACACTGAAGCTTTCTTT.